Listed below are T cell receptor beta chains from one sample, sequenced in a study of cytotoxic CD8 clonotypes in ibrutinib-treated CLL. Clones were sequenced by immunoSEQ multiplex PCR, and TCRdb holds only the in-frame ones, with some missing. The sample comprises about 310,000 clones, around four fifths of which are singletons, and 5.5% to 8% rests with the top ten. The starting material was PBMCs, obtained before ibrutinib treatment. The receptor set was obtained from a human donor with chronic lymphocytic leukemia. Each CDR3 is given with its conserved first and last residue. The order of the fields is D gene, V gene, clone size, J gene, CDR3 DNA, CDR3 protein. A D gene is named only where the DNA matches it firmly. Some rows mark clone size as missing; the rest say once, few, many or name a class of expanded clone.

.	TRBV7-6	.	TRBJ1-4	TGTGCCAGCAGCCTAGGGAGAAATCGAGGGGGAATTAACCTTAATGAAAAACTGTTTTTT	CASSLGRNRGGINLNEKLFF
TRBD1	TRBV5-1	.	TRBJ2-5	TGCGCCAGCACTCAAGGACAGGGGACCAGGGAGACCCAGTACTTC	CASTQGQGTRETQYF
.	TRBV7-8	.	TRBJ2-2	TGTGCCAGCAGCATAAGGGTACCCACCGGGGAGCTGTTTTTT	CASSIRVPTGELFF
.	TRBV14	.	TRBJ1-2	TGTGCCAGCAGCCAGACAGGCTATGGCTACACCTTC	CASSQTGYGYTF
.	TRBV11-2	.	TRBJ2-2	TGTGCCAGCAGGGCGGGGGCCTGGACCGGGGAGCTGTTTTTT	CASRAGAWTGELFF
.	TRBV7-9	.	TRBJ1-2	TGTGCCAGCAGCTTAGAATTCCGCGGCGGGGGCATTAACTATGGCTACACCTTC	CASSLEFRGGGINYGYTF
TRBD1	TRBV18	.	TRBJ1-4	TGTGCCAGCTCGCGGGACAGGGCTGAAAAACTGTTTTTT	CASSRDRAEKLFF
TRBD2	TRBV29-1	.	TRBJ2-1	TGCAGCGTTGAAGGGTTAGCGGGATTCTACAATGAGCAGTTCTTC	CSVEGLAGFYNEQFF
TRBD1	TRBV14	.	TRBJ2-7	TGTGCCAGCAGCCAACTTCGCGGAGCCAGGGGGGAGCAGTACTTC	CASSQLRGARGEQYF
.	TRBV5-6	.	TRBJ2-2	TGTGCCAGCAGCTTAGGTCCGGGTCTTGCCGGGGAGCTGTTTTTT	CASSLGPGLAGELFF
.	TRBV6-1	.	TRBJ2-1	TGTGCCAGCACTGAGGAGTCGATTTCCTACAATGAGCAGTTCTTC	CASTEESISYNEQFF
.	TRBV18	once	TRBJ2-1	TGTGCCAGCTCACCTACGGGGGTCTACAATGAGCAGTTCTTC	CASSPTGVYNEQFF
.	TRBV6-5	.	TRBJ2-7	TGTGCCAGCAGTGGTGGTGTGGAACCGGCGGCCGAGCAGTACTTC	CASSGGVEPAAEQYF
TRBD2	TRBV25-1	.	TRBJ2-1	TGTGCCATCGGACTAGCGGGGGACAATGAGCAGTTCTTC	CAIGLAGDNEQFF
.	TRBV5-1	few	TRBJ2-7	TGCGCCAGTAGAACGGGCCTCCTAACCTACGAGCAGTACTTC	CASRTGLLTYEQYF
TRBD1	TRBV7-8	.	TRBJ1-5	TGTGCCAGCAGTCCAGGGGGCGAGGATCAGCCCCAGCATTTT	CASSPGGEDQPQHF
.	TRBV19	.	TRBJ1-5	TGTGCCAGTAGGGACACCATTAATCAGCCCCAGCATTTT	CASRDTINQPQHF
.	TRBV5-4	.	TRBJ2-5	TGTGCCAGCAGCTCTAACAGGGGAGGTGAGACCCAGTACTTC	CASSSNRGGETQYF
.	TRBV5-1	once	TRBJ2-7	TGCGCCAGCAGCCTCGGGTCACCCCGCGAGCAGTACTTC	CASSLGSPREQYF
.	TRBV11-2	.	TRBJ1-4	TGTGCCAGCAGCTTAGAAGTCACAGGGACTGAAAAACTGTTTTTT	CASSLEVTGTEKLFF
TRBD2	TRBV11-2	.	TRBJ2-7	TGTGCCAGCAGCTCCCTTAGCGGGACCTACGAGCAGTACTTC	CASSSLSGTYEQYF
.	TRBV5-1	.	TRBJ1-1	TGCGCCAGCAGCTTGGGGGCTATGAACACTGAAGCTTTCTTT	CASSLGAMNTEAFF
.	TRBV4-2	.	TRBJ1-1	TGTGCCAGCAGCCAGGAGGGGATGACATTTGAAGCTTTCTTT	CASSQEGMTFEAFF
.	TRBV18	.	TRBJ1-4	TGTGCCAGCTCACCGGCCGGTCCGGTTGAGGGTGAAAAACTGTTTTTT	CASSPAGPVEGEKLFF
TRBD1	TRBV7-6	.	TRBJ1-2	TGTGCCAGCAGCTTCGCGGACAGGTCTGGCTACACCTTC	CASSFADRSGYTF
TRBD2	TRBV7-2	.	TRBJ2-5	TGTGCCAGCAGCTTTCTAGCGGGATTAGAGACCCAGTACTTC	CASSFLAGLETQYF
.	TRBV25-1	.	TRBJ2-7	TGTGCCAGCAGTCAAGGGCTAGCGCCTAGCTCCTACGAGCAGTACTTC	CASSQGLAPSSYEQYF
TRBD2	TRBV5-4	.	TRBJ2-1	TGTGCCAGCAGACCGACTAGCGGGAGTACCCTCTACAATGAGCAGTTCTTC	CASRPTSGSTLYNEQFF
.	TRBV6-6	.	TRBJ2-7	TGTGCCAGCAGTTACTCTGGCCGCTACGAGCAGTACTTC	CASSYSGRYEQYF
.	TRBV2	few	TRBJ2-7	TGTGCCAGCAGTGACCGGGCGTACGAGCAGTACTTC	CASSDRAYEQYF
TRBD2	TRBV2	.	TRBJ2-2	TGTGCCAGCGGTAGGGGTAGCGGGAGATCCGGGGAGCTGTTTTTT	CASGRGSGRSGELFF
.	TRBV4-3	.	TRBJ1-2	TGCGCCAGCAGCCGAAAATTTCGAGGGGGTGGGGTTTATGGCTACACCTTC	CASSRKFRGGGVYGYTF
TRBD2	TRBV6-5	.	TRBJ2-5	TGTGCCAGCAGTAGGACTAGCGGCCCTGGGACCCAGTACTTC	CASSRTSGPGTQYF
.	TRBV28	.	TRBJ2-7	TGTGCCAGCAGTTTGGGACAACACGGGTACGAGCAGTACTTC	CASSLGQHGYEQYF
TRBD1	TRBV2	.	TRBJ2-1	TGTGCCAGCAGTCAGGACAGGGTAACGTCCTACAATGAGCAGTTCTTC	CASSQDRVTSYNEQFF
.	TRBV30	.	TRBJ2-3	TGTGCCTGGAAACTCAGGGGGGGAAGCACAGATACGCAGTATTTT	CAWKLRGGSTDTQYF
TRBD2	TRBV4-3	few	TRBJ2-2	TGCGCCAGCAGCCAAGTGGGTTATGGACTAGCCGGGGAGCTGTTTTTT	CASSQVGYGLAGELFF
TRBD2	TRBV5-1	.	TRBJ2-5	TGCGCCAGCAGCGCAGGGACTAGCGGACCGGAGACCCAGTACTTC	CASSAGTSGPETQYF
TRBD1	TRBV15	.	TRBJ1-1	TGTGCCACCAGCAGAATCACAGGGGGGAACACTGAAGCTTTCTTT	CATSRITGGNTEAFF
.	TRBV2	.	TRBJ2-1	TGTGCCAGCAGTGTTCAGGGGAACGAGCAGTTCTTC	CASSVQGNEQFF
TRBD1	TRBV29-1	.	TRBJ2-7	TGCAGCGTTAGGGGACAGGGGTCCTACGAGCAGTACTTC	CSVRGQGSYEQYF
TRBD2	TRBV6-1	.	TRBJ2-1	TGTGCCAGCAGGGGCGGGAGTACCTACAATGAGCAGTTCTTC	CASRGGSTYNEQFF
TRBD2	TRBV7-9	.	TRBJ2-7	TGTGCCAGCAGCACCGGGACTAGCGGGAGGAGCTCCTACGAGCAGTACTTC	CASSTGTSGRSSYEQYF
TRBD2	TRBV25-1	.	TRBJ2-7	TGTGCCAGCACAGCGGGATTTGGCGAGCAGTACTTC	CASTAGFGEQYF
TRBD1	TRBV5-1	.	TRBJ2-1	TGCGCCAGCAGCTACGCAGGACAGGGTCGCACCTACAATGAGCAGTTCTTC	CASSYAGQGRTYNEQFF
.	TRBV18	.	TRBJ1-2	TGTGCCAGCTCGCACGGCGGACAGCACTATGGCTACACCTTC	CASSHGGQHYGYTF
TRBD1	TRBV18	.	TRBJ2-7	TGTGCCAGCTCACCCGGGACAGGCAGCTCCTACGAGCAGTACTTC	CASSPGTGSSYEQYF
.	TRBV7-9	.	TRBJ2-3	TGTGCCAGCAGCTCAGCCACCCATCCAGATACGCAGTATTTT	CASSSATHPDTQYF
TRBD2	TRBV27	few	TRBJ2-3	TGTGCCAGCGATGTACCGGGACTAGCGGAAAGCACAGATACGCAGTATTTT	CASDVPGLAESTDTQYF
.	TRBV4-3	.	TRBJ2-7	TGCGCCAGCAGCCAAGATATGGGGAACGCCTACGAGCAGTACTTC	CASSQDMGNAYEQYF
.	TRBV15	.	TRBJ2-7	TGTGCCACCAGCAGAGATCCAGGGATGAGGACCTACGAGCAGTACTTC	CATSRDPGMRTYEQYF
TRBD2	TRBV28	.	TRBJ2-1	TGTGCCAGCAGTTTACCCAGGACTAGCGGGTCCTACAATGAGCAGTTCTTC	CASSLPRTSGSYNEQFF
.	TRBV25-1	.	TRBJ1-1	TGTGCCAGCAGTGGACCTGAAGCTTTCTTT	CASSGPEAFF
.	TRBV29-1	.	TRBJ2-5	TGCAGCGTTGAAGGGACCTACCAAGAGACCCAGTACTTC	CSVEGTYQETQYF
.	TRBV7-9	.	TRBJ2-2	TGTGCCACCGGAATGCGCCCCGGGGAGCTGTTTTTT	CATGMRPGELFF
TRBD2	TRBV6-6	.	TRBJ2-1	TGTGCCAGCAGTTATTTGATTAGCGGGAACGACAGGGAGCAGTTCTTC	CASSYLISGNDREQFF
.	TRBV28	.	TRBJ2-3	TGTGCCAGCAGCCGACCTTCCACAGGGCTTAGCACAGATACGCAGTATTTT	CASSRPSTGLSTDTQYF